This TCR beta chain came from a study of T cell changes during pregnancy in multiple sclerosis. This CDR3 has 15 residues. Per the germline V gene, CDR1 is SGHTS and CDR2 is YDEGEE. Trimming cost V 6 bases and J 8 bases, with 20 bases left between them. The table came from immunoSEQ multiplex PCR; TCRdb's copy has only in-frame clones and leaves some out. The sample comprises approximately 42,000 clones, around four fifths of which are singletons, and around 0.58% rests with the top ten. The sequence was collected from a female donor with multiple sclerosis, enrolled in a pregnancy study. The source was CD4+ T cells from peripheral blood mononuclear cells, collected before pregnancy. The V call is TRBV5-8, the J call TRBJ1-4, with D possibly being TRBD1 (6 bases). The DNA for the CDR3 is TGTGCCAGCACCCCGGGGGGGGCTGTCGGGGAAAAACTGTTTTTT. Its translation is CASTPGGAVGEKLFF.